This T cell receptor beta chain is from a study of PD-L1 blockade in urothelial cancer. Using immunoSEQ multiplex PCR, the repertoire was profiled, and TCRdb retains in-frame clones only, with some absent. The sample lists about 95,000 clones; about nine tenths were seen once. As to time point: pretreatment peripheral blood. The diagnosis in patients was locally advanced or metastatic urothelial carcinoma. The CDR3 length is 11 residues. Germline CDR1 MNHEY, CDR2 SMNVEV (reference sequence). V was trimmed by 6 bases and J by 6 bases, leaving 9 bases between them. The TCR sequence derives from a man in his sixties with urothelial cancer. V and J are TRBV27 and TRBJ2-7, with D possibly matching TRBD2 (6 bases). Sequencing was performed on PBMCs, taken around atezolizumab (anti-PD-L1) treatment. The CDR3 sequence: CASRRGAEQYF. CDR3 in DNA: TGTGCCAGCAGGCGGGGCGCCGAGCAGTACTTC.